Below, 8 T cell receptor beta chains from the same sample are listed, as sequenced in a study of OX40 agonist ivuxolimab in advanced cancers. Method: immunoSEQ multiplex PCR; TCRdb's copy keeps in-frame clones and lacks some. The sample holds 30,000 to 40,000 clones, roughly 89% seen once. The material was CD4+ or CD8+ T cells sorted from blood, obtained in a trial of the OX40 agonist ivuxolimab. The receptors come from an adult with an advanced solid tumor such as melanoma, head and neck, liver or kidney cancer.

The J gene is TRBJ1-5, the V gene TRBV10-3, with 9 nucleotides matching TRBD1. Germline trimming cut 2 bases from V and 9 bases from J; bases unmatched to any gene: 11. The CDR3 contains 16 residues. In germline, CDR1 is ENHRY, CDR2 SYGVKD. This CDR3 reads CAISEGQGKGDGPQHF. CDR3 DNA sequence: TGTGCCATCAGTGAGGGACAGGGGAAGGGAGATGGGCCCCAGCATTTT.

This chain connects TRBV18 to TRBJ2-2; 10 positions agree with TRBD1. Trimming at V came to 6 bases and at J to 8 bases, leaving 6 bases not matched to a gene. Germline V gene sequence: CDR1 KGHSH, CDR2 LQKENI. CDR3 length: 14 residues. The CDR3 DNA reads as TGTGCCAGCTCTACGACAGGGGGCATAGGGGAGCTGTTTTTT. This encodes CASSTTGGIGELFF.

The chain has TRBV6-4 and TRBJ1-1; D is uncertain. V gave up 2 bases and J gave up 3 bases, with 10 bases separating them. The CDR3 has 14 amino acids. Germline-derived CDR1 and CDR2 are MRHNA and SNTAGT. The chain's CDR3 is CASSDRQSDTEAFF. The CDR3 region has the DNA TGTGCCAGCAGTGACCGACAAAGCGACACTGAAGCTTTCTTT.

The V gene is TRBV13, the J gene TRBJ2-3, with TRBD1 identical over 7 bases. Germline V lookup: CDR1 PRHDT, CDR2 FYEKMQ (reference sequence). V gave up 0 bases and J gave up 6 bases; unmatched junction bases: 9. CDR3 length: 16 residues. CDR3 sequence reads: CASSLGVTGWTDTQYF. CDR3 DNA: TGTGCCAGCAGCTTAGGAGTGACAGGGTGGACGGATACGCAGTATTTT.

The chain uses TRBV7-2 and TRBJ2-1, with TRBD2 matching over 8 bases. The CDR3 is 17 residues long. Germline lookup yields CDR1 SGHTA and CDR2 FQGNSA. The V and J ends lost 1 base and 4 bases, in that order; junction bases with no gene match: 9. This CDR3 reads CASSLVGPGTRYNEQFF. As DNA, the CDR3 is TGTGCCAGCAGCTTAGTCGGACCCGGGACTAGGTACAATGAGCAGTTCTTC.

The V and J genes are TRBV7-2 and TRBJ2-3; 9 positions agree with TRBD2. The V gene's germline CDR1 is SGHTA and CDR2 FQGNSA. The CDR3 spans 15 residues. V lost 1 base to trimming and J lost 7 bases; unmatched junction nucleotides: 6. The CDR3 DNA follows: TGTGCCAGCAGCTTAGTGCCTAGCGGGGAATATACGCAGTATTTT. Residues: CASSLVPSGEYTQYF.

The chain links TRBV7-2 to TRBJ2-7, with 10 bases aligning to TRBD1. CDR3 size: 15 residues. Germline V gene data show CDR1 as SGHTA and CDR2 as FQGNSA. The V segment lost 5 bases and the J segment 3 bases; nucleotides outside the gene matches: 7. DNA of the CDR3: TGTGCCAGCAGCCCGAGGACAGGGGGAGACTACGAGCAGTACTTC. This translates into CASSPRTGGDYEQYF.

This clone was detected only a few times. The V call is TRBV28, the J call TRBJ1-2; the D gene is possibly TRBD1 (5 bases). CDR1 MDHEN and CDR2 SYDVKM come from the germline V gene. The CDR3 has 11 residues. The V end was cut by 11 bases, the J end by 8 bases, with 15 bases between. The CDR3 DNA follows: TGTGCCTCCAGGGAGGGGACGGGCTACACCTTC. This translates into CASREGTGYTF.